This T cell receptor beta chain is from a study of T cell repertoires in cytomegalovirus infection. Overall study: Based on public TCR beta signatures, there were indications of CMV infection and of a matching HLA type.

The CDR3 runs 14 residues. Per germline, CDR1 SGHTA and CDR2 FQGNSA. V was clipped by 5 bases and J by 8 bases, with 15 bases between them. TCRdb itself ran the reads through MiXCR, one entry per CDR3 protein. This table holds approximately 76,000 distinct CDR3 sequences, 3.7% found once. This clonotype occurred many times. The chain is built from TRBV7-2 and TRBJ1-4, with TRBD1 as a possible D gene (6 bases). Input material: PBMCs. The sequence was collected from a human donor in good health (CMV status not recorded). Some clones in this sample may be carry-over from other donors' samples. CDR3 sequence reads: CASSQPGHGEKLFF. The CDR3 DNA reads as TGTGCCAGCAGCCAACCGGGACACGGAGAAAAACTGTTTTTT.